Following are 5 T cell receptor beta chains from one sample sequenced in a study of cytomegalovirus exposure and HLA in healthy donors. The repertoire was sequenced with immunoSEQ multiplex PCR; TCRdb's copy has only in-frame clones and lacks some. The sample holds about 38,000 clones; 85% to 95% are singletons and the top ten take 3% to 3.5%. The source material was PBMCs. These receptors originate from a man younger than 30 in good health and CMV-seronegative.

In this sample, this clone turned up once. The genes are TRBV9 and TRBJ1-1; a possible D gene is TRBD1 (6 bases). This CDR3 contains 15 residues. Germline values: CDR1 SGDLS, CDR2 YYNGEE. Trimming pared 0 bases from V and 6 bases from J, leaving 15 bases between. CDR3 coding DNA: TGTGCCAGCAGCGTAGCCCCTACAGGGAAGGCTGAAGCTTTCTTT. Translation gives CASSVAPTGKAEAFF.

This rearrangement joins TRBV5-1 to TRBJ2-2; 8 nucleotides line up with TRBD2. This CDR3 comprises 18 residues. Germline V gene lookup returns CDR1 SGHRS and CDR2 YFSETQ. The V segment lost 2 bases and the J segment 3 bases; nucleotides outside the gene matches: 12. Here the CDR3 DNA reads TGCGCCAGCAGCTTTTTGCTGGCGGGAGGCGGTGACACCGGGGAGCTGTTTTTT. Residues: CASSFLLAGGGDTGELFF.

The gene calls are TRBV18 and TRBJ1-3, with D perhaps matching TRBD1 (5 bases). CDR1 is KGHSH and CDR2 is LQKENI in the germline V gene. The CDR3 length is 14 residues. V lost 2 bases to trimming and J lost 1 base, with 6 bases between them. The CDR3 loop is CASSPDRSGNTIYF. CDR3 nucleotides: TGTGCCAGCTCACCAGACAGATCTGGAAACACCATATATTTT.

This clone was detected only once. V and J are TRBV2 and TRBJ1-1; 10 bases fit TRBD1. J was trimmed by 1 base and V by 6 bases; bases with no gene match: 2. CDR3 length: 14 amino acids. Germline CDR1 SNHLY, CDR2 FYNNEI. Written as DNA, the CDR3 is TGTGCCAGCAGGAGGGACAGGGGGAACACTGAAGCTTTCTTT. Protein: CASRRDRGNTEAFF.

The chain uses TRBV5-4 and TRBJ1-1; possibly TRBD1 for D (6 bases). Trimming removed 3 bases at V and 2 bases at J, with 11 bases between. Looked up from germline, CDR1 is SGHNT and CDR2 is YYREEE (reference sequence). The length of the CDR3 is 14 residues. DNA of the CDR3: TGTGCCAGCAGCTACAGGGAAGGAAACACTGAAGCTTTCTTT. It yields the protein CASSYREGNTEAFF.